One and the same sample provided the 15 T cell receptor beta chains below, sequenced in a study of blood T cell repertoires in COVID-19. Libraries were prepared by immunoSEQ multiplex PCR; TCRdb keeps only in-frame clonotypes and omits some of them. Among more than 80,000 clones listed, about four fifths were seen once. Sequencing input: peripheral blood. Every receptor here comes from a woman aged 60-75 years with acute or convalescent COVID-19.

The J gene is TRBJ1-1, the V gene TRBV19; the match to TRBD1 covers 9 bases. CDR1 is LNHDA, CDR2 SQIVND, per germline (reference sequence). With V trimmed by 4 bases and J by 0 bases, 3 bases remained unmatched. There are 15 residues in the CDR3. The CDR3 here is CASSTDRGMNTEAFF. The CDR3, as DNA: TGTGCCAGTAGTACCGACAGGGGGATGAACACTGAAGCTTTCTTT.

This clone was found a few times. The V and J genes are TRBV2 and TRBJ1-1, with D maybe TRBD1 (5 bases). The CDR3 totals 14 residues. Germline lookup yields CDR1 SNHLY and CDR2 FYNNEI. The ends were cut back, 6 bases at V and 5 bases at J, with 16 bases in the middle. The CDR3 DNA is TGTGCCAGCAGCGATGTAGGAGGGGATACTGAAGCTTTCTTT. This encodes CASSDVGGDTEAFF.

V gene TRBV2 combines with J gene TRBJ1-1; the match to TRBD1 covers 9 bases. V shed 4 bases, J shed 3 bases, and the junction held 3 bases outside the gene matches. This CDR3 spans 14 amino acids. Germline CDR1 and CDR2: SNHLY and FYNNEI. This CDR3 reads CASSARTGDTEAFF. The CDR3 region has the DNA TGTGCCAGCAGTGCCAGGACAGGGGACACTGAAGCTTTCTTT. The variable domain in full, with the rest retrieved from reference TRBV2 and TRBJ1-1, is EPEVTQTPSHQVTQMGQEVILRCVPISNHLYFYWYRQILGQKVEFLVSFYNNEISEKSEIFDDQFSVERPDGSNFTLKIRSTKLEDSAMYFCASSARTGDTEAFFGQGTRLTVV.

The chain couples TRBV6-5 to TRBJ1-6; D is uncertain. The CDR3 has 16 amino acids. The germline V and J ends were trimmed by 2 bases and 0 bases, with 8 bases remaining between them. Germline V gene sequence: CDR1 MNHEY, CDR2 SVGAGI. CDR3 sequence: CASSYGRSSYNSPLHF. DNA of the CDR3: TGTGCCAGCAGTTACGGGAGAAGCTCCTATAATTCACCCCTCCACTTT.

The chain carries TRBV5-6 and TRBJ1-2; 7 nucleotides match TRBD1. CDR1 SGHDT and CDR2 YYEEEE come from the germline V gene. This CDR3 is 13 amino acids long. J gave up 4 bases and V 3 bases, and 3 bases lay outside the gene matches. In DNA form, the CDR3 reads TGTGCCAGCAGCTCAAGGGGGCTCTATGGCTACACCTTC. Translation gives CASSSRGLYGYTF.

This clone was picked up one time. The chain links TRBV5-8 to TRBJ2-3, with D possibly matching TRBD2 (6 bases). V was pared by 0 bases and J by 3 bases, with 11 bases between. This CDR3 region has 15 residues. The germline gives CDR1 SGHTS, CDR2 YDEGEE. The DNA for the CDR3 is TGTGCCAGCAGCTTGGAAGCGGGTTGGACAGATACGCAGTATTTT. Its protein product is CASSLEAGWTDTQYF.

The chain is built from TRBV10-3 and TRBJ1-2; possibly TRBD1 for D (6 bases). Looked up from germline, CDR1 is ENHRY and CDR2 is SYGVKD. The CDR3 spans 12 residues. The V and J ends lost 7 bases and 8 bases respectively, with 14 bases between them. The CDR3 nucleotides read TGTGCCATCACGGGGGGCGAGGGGGGCTACACCTTC. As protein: CAITGGEGGYTF.

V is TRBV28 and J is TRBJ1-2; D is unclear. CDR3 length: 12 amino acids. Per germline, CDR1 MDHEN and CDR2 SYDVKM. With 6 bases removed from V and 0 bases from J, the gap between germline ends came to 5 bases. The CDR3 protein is CASRTSNYGYTF. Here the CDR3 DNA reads TGTGCCAGCAGGACATCTAACTATGGCTACACCTTC.

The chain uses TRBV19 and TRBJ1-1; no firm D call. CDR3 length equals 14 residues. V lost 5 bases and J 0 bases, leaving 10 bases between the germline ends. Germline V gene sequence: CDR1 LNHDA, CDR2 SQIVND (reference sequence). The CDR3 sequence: CASSSPSMNTEAFF. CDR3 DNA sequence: TGTGCCAGTAGTTCCCCCTCTATGAACACTGAAGCTTTCTTT.

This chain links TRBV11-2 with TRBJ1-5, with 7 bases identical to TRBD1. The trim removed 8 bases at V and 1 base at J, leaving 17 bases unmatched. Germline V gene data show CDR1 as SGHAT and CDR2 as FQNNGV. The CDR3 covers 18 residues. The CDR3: CASSASNRGVSSNQPQHF. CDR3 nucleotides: TGTGCCAGCTCCGCCTCCAACAGGGGTGTGTCGAGCAATCAGCCCCAGCATTTT.

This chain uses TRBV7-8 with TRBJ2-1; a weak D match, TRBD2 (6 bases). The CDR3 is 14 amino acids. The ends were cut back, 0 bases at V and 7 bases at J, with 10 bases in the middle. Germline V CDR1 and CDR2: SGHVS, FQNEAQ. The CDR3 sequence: CASSLALAGNEQFF. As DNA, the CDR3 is TGTGCCAGCAGCTTAGCGCTTGCGGGGAATGAGCAGTTCTTC.

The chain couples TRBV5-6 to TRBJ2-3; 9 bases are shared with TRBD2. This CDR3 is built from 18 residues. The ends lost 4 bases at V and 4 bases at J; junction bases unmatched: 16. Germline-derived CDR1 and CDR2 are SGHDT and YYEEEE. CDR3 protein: CASSHLGLSGSLPDTQYF. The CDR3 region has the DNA TGTGCCAGCAGCCACCTAGGTCTTAGCGGGAGTTTGCCAGATACGCAGTATTTT.

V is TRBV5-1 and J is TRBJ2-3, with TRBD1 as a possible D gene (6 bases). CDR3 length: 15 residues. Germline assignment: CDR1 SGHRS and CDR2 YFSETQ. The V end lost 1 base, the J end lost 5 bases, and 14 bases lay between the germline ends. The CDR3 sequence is CASSLQGNGLDTQYF. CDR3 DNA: TGCGCCAGCAGCTTGCAGGGGAATGGTTTAGATACGCAGTATTTT.

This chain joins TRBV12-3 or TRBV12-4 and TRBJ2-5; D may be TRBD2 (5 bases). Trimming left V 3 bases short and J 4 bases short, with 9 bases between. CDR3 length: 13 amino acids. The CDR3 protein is CASSFGVTETQYF. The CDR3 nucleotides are TGTGCCAGCAGTTTCGGGGTTACAGAGACCCAGTACTTC.

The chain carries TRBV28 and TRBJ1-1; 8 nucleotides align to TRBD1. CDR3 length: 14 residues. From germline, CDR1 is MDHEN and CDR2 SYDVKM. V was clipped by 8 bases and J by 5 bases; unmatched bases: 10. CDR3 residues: CASCAGGGGTEAFF. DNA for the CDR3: TGTGCCAGCTGCGCAGGGGGCGGGGGAACTGAAGCTTTCTTT.